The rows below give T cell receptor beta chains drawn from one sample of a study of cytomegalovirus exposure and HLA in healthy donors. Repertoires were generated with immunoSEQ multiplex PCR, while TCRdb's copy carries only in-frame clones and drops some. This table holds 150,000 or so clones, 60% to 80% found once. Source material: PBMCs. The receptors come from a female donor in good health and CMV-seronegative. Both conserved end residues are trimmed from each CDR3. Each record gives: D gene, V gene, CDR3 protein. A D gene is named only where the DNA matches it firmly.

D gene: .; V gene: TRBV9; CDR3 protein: ASSATNTGELF
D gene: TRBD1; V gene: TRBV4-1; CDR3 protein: ASSHTQLTGRGGETQY
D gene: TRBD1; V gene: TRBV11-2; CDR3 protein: ASSDPRTGRSYEQY
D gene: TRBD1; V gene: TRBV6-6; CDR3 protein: ASSNAITGGENTIY
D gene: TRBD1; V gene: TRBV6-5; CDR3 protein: ASSYRIDRVAEAF
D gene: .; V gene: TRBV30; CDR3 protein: AWKGHPNTEAF
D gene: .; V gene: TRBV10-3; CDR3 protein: AISAGNEKLF
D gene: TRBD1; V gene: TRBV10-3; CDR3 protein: AISIDRDEQY
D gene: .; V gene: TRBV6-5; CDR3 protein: ASSYLNGQGPYGYT
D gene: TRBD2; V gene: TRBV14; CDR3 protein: ASSQEGGLAGVTGELF
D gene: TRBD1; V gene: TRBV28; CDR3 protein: ASSSAVAGGNQPQH
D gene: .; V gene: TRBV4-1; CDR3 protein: ASSLLLGAPPSDTQY
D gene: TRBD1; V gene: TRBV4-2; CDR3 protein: ASSQGQGAYEQY
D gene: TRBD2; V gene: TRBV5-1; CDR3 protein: ASSPWTGGETQY
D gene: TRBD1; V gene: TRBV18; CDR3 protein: ASSPLGTGEVGAEAF
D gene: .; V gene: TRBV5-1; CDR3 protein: ASSLVLGGEKTQY
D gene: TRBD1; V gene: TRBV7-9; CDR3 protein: ASSLRTGGARSPLH
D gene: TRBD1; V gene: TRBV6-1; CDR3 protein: ASSDYLGTGSYEQY
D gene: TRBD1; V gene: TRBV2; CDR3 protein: ASNPGQGYNEQF
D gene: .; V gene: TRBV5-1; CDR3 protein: ASSLPDTNEQF
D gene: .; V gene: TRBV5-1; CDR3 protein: ASSWGTGNTIY
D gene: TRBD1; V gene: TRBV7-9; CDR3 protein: ASSLGRGLQGTGELF
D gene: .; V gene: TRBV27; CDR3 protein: ASSPRLDSTGELF
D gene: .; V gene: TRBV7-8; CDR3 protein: ASSLKGGSGNTIY
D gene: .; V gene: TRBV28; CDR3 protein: ASTTNPTYEQY
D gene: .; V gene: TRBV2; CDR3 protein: ASSDYLAVRQVNMNTEAF
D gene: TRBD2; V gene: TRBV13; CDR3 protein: ASSSGTSGSYEQF
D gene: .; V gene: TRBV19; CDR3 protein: ASKKVTGHTEAF
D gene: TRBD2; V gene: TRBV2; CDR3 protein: ASSEGLVYNEQF
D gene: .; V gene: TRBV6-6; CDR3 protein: ASRPGGSNQPQH
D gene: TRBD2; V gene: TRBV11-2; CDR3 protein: ASSADSGSTDTQY
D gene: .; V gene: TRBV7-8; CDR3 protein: ASSPREGSKEYGYT
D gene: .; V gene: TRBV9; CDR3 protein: ASSADSRPEPQH
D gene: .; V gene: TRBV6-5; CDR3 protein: ASSPTESGRNTIY
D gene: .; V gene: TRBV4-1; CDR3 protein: ASSRDTSYEQY
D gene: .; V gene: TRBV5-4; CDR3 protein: ASSLGDVQNEQY
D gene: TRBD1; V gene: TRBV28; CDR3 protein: ASSSPQPGQGDEQY
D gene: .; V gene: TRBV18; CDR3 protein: ASSPFWLAQGYNQPQH
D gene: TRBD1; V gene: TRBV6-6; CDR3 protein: ASSTRDRGRDTEAF
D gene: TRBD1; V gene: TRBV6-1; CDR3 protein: ASSPQFQGVYEQY
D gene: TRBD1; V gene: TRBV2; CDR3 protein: ASRLDRAVSNQPQH
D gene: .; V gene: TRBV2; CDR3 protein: ASSVGGKFGYT
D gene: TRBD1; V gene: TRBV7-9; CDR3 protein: ASSPGQGNEQF
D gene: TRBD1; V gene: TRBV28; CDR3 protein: ASSEDRAYGTEAF
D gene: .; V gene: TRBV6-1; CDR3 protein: ASSLEYLYGYT
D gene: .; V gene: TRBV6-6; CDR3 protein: ASSYSTVRGFVKAF
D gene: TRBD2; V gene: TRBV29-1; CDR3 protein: SVRLAGVNEQF
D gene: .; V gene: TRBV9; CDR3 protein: ASSVEGPGLGETQY
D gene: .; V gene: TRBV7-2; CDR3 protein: ASSLFLDKAYEQY
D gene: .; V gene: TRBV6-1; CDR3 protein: ASSEIVEVTEAF
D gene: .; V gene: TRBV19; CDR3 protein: ASSIAGGNQPQH
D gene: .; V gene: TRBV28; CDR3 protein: ASSFPMTDSSYEQY
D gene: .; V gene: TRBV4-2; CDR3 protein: ASSLWRDTIY
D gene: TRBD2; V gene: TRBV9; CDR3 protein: ASSFRDRVSGLAVKDVYNEQF
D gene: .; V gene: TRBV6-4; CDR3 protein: ASSDSARGLSSYNEQF
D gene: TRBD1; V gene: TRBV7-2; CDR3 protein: ASSLGRTGSFGYT
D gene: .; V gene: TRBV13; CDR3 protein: ASSQGKGNYGYT
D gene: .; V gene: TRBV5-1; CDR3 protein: ASSLRGTGNTIY
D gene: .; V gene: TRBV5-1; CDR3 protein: ASSLVGGLFGQTSSVKNIQY
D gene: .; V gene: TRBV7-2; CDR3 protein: ASSPDYSYEQY